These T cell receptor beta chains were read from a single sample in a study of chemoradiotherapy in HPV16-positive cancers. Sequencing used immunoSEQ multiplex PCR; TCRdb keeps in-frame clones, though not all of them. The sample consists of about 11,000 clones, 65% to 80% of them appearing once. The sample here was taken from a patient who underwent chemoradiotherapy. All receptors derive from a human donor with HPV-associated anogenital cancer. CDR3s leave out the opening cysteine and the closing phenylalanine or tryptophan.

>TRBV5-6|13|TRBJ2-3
ASSWEGGFTDTQY
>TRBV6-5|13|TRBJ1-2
ASSWGTGDAYGYT
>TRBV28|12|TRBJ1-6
ASSRDSYNSPLH
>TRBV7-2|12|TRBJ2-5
ASSLAGHQETQY
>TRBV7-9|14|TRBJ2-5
ASSPGVAGGRKTQY
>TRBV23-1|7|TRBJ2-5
ASSLAQY
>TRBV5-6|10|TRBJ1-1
ASQKRGAEAF
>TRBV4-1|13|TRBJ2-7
ASSQVIGQFYEQY
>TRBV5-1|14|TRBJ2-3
ASSQLASGGTDTQY
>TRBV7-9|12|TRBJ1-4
ASSTGGAREKLF
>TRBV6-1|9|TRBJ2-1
ASKGWDEQF
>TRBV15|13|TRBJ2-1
ATSTRQGTYNEQF
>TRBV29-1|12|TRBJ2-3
SVDSTGSTDTQY
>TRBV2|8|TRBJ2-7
ASMGYEQY
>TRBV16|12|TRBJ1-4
ASSHAEAHEKLF
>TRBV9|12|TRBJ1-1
ASSPWTGGTEAF
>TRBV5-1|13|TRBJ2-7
ASSQPGQGIYEQY
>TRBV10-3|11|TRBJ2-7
AIRSNTSYEQY
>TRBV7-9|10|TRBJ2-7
GGQGKWYEQY
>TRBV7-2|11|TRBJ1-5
ASSYRGNQPQH
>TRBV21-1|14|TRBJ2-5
ASSNQAGALQETQY
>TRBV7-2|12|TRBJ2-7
ASSLVRGPYEQY